This entry lists 30 T cell receptor beta chains sequenced from one sample in a study of T cell responses to AZD1222 COVID-19 vaccine. Clones were sequenced by immunoSEQ multiplex PCR, and TCRdb holds only the in-frame ones, with some missing. The table has about 35,000 clones, approximately 84% seen once; the top ten hold approximately 10%. Sequenced here: peripheral blood, sampled 28 days after the second AZD1222 dose. Receptors originate from an adult who received the AZD1222 COVID-19 vaccine.

The genes are TRBV2 and TRBJ1-3; 12 bases match TRBD1. This CDR3 is built from 14 residues. Germline lookup yields CDR1 SNHLY and CDR2 FYNNEI. The ends lost 6 bases at V and 7 bases at J; junction bases unmatched: 4. CDR3 DNA: TGTGCCAGCAGGAGGGACAGGGGGCTTAACACCATATATTTT. Its translation: CASRRDRGLNTIYF.

The V and J genes are TRBV19 and TRBJ2-3; TRBD1 might be the D (5 bases). Germline loops: CDR1 LNHDA, CDR2 SQIVND (reference sequence). The V end was cut by 5 bases, the J end by 6 bases, with 12 bases between. The CDR3 sequence is 13 residues long. The CDR3 DNA follows: TGTGCCAGTAGTGGGGCTAGAACTGATACGCAGTATTTT. Translation gives CASSGARTDTQYF.

On this clone: Other nucleotide sequences in the sample specify the same CDR3. This chain connects TRBV11-2 to TRBJ2-3; D may be TRBD1 or TRBD2 (5 bases each). V lost 1 base to trimming and J lost 1 base, with 6 bases between them. CDR1 is SGHAT and CDR2 is FQNNGV in the germline V gene. The CDR3 is made up of 14 amino acids. The CDR3 loop reads CASSLGGRTDTQYF. DNA of the CDR3: TGTGCCAGCAGCTTAGGGGGACGCACAGATACGCAGTATTTT.

The chain uses TRBV28 and TRBJ1-4, with D hard to call. In germline, CDR1 is MDHEN, CDR2 SYDVKM. V was pared by 7 bases and J by 3 bases, with 21 bases between. The CDR3 has 17 amino acids. CDR3 amino acids: CASTPRLQAGANEKLFF. The CDR3 DNA reads as TGTGCCAGCACCCCTAGGCTCCAGGCCGGGGCTAATGAAAAACTGTTTTTT.

This chain joins TRBV6-5 and TRBJ1-6; D might be TRBD1 (5 bases). The germline gives CDR1 MNHEY, CDR2 SVGAGI. V gave up 5 bases and J gave up 5 bases, with 13 bases separating them. The CDR3 runs to 15 residues. As DNA, the CDR3 is TGTGCCAGCAGTAAACAGGAAAATGATAATTCACCCCTCCACTTT. This translates into CASSKQENDNSPLHF.

This rearrangement joins TRBV11-2 to TRBJ2-3; D gene unclear. The CDR3 is 14 amino acids. The V end was cut by 8 bases, the J end by 0 bases, with 12 bases between. CDR1 is SGHAT, CDR2 FQNNGV, per germline. For the CDR3, the DNA is TGTGCCAGCCGAGGCGGAACTAGCACAGATACGCAGTATTTT. Translating gives CASRGGTSTDTQYF.

V and J are TRBV18 and TRBJ1-5; no definite D call. V dropped 2 bases and J dropped 1 base, with 3 bases sitting between them. CDR3 length: 13 residues. Germline V gene sequence: CDR1 KGHSH, CDR2 LQKENI. CDR3 residues: CASSPESNQPQHF. CDR3 bases: TGTGCCAGCTCACCAGAGAGCAATCAGCCCCAGCATTTT.

J is TRBJ1-2 and V is TRBV11-2, with 9 positions matching TRBD1. Looked up from germline, CDR1 is SGHAT and CDR2 is FQNNGV. There are 16 residues in the CDR3. V dropped 4 bases and J dropped 5; count of bases not matched to a gene: 11. The CDR3 loop reads CASSSSYGQGWYGYTF. DNA of the CDR3: TGTGCCAGCAGCTCCTCGTACGGACAGGGGTGGTATGGCTACACCTTC.

This chain links TRBV3-1 (or the pseudogene TRBV3-2) with TRBJ2-2; possible D gene TRBD2, 5 bases. The CDR3 is 18 residues long. Germline CDR1 is LGHDT and CDR2 is YNNKEL (reference sequence). The V gene lost 3 bases and the J gene lost 4 bases, with 21 bases spanning the gap. This CDR3 reads CASSHAGIDWVSTGELFF. The CDR3 bases are TGTGCCAGCAGCCACGCGGGTATCGACTGGGTGTCCACCGGGGAGCTGTTTTTT.

The CDR3 nucleotides read TGCGCCAGCAGCTTGGTTGGGAGTAGAGGCGAGCAGTACTTC. Its translation is CASSLVGSRGEQYF. The chain is built from TRBV5-1 and TRBJ2-7; D perhaps matches TRBD2 (5 bases). CDR1 and CDR2 from the germline V gene are SGHRS and YFSETQ. The CDR3 has 14 amino acids. V was pared by 0 bases and J by 6 bases, with 13 bases between.

The rearrangement links TRBV28 to TRBJ1-2; no clear D. This CDR3 has 11 amino acids. Germline-derived CDR1 and CDR2 are MDHEN and SYDVKM. The ends were cut back, 6 bases at V and 4 bases at J, with 6 bases in the middle. The CDR3 DNA sequence: TGTGCCAGCAGCCGGGGCTATGGCTACACCTTC. Its protein product is CASSRGYGYTF.

This sequence joins TRBV7-2 and TRBJ2-3; D remains ambiguous. This CDR3 region has 14 residues. Germline CDR1 reads SGHTA; CDR2 reads FQGNSA. Trimming cost V 0 bases and J 6 bases, with 10 bases left between them. This chain's CDR3 is CASSLASLQDTQYF. CDR3 nucleotides: TGTGCCAGCAGCTTAGCTTCCTTGCAGGATACGCAGTATTTT.

This sequence joins TRBV6-5 and TRBJ2-3, with D perhaps TRBD2 (5 bases). V lost 6 bases to trimming and J lost 3 bases, with 16 bases between them. Germline CDR1 reads MNHEY; CDR2 reads SVGAGI. The CDR3 is 15 residues long. CDR3 protein: CASSSGGGTTDTQYF. Written as DNA, the CDR3 is TGTGCCAGCAGCTCCGGAGGCGGCACGACAGATACGCAGTATTTT.

This chain uses TRBV6-5 with TRBJ1-1; 9 bases fit TRBD1. From germline, CDR1 is MNHEY and CDR2 SVGAGI. This CDR3 is built from 16 residues. V gave up 1 base and J gave up 5 bases; unmatched junction bases: 8. This chain's CDR3 is CASSYFTGTGSTEAFF. CDR3 DNA sequence: TGTGCCAGCAGTTACTTCACCGGGACAGGGAGTACTGAAGCTTTCTTT.

The V call is TRBV7-2, the J call TRBJ2-1; 13 bases agree with TRBD2. Germline-derived CDR1 and CDR2 are SGHTA and FQGNSA. V shed 4 bases and J 10 bases; nucleotides not matched to a gene: 10. The CDR3 consists of 16 residues. CDR3 amino acids: CASSSGLAGAGREQFF. CDR3 in DNA: TGTGCCAGCAGCTCCGGACTAGCGGGGGCCGGGAGAGAGCAGTTCTTC. The whole variable domain, filled in from reference TRBV7-2 and TRBJ2-1, reads GAGVSQSPSNKVTEKGKDVELRCDPISGHTALYWYRQSLGQGLEFLIYFQGNSAPDKSGLPSDRFSAERTGGSVSTLTIQRTQQEDSAVYLCASSSGLAGAGREQFFGPGTRLTVL.

The gene calls are TRBV4-1 and TRBJ1-1; D remains ambiguous. The germline V gene encodes CDR1 MGHRA and CDR2 YSYEKL. The CDR3 runs 14 residues. Trimming cost V 2 bases and J 6 bases, with 13 bases left between them. CDR3 protein: CASSQSSHAAEAFF. The CDR3 DNA sequence: TGCGCCAGCAGCCAAAGCTCTCATGCCGCTGAAGCTTTCTTT.

This sequence joins TRBV15 and TRBJ1-2; no clear D. CDR1 is LNHNV and CDR2 is YYDKDF in the germline V gene (reference sequence). This CDR3 spans 13 amino acids. The V end was cut by 0 bases, the J end by 0 bases, with 2 bases between. Here the CDR3 DNA reads TGTGCCACCAGCAGAGATGCTAACTATGGCTACACCTTC. Protein: CATSRDANYGYTF. The full variable domain, in which reference TRBV15 and TRBJ1-2 provide the parts outside the CDR3, is DAMVIQNPRYQVTQFGKPVTLSCSQTLNHNVMYWYQQKSSQAPKLLFHYYDKDFNNEADTPDNFQSRRPNTSFCFLDIRSPGLGDTAMYLCATSRDANYGYTFGSGTRLTVV.

The rearrangement links TRBV5-1 to TRBJ2-3; D is uncertain. There are 15 residues in the CDR3. V dropped 4 bases and J dropped 2 bases, with 14 bases sitting between them. Germline V gene data show CDR1 as SGHRS and CDR2 as YFSETQ. This CDR3 is CASSPVVLATDTQYF. The CDR3 nucleotides are TGCGCCAGCAGCCCTGTAGTGTTGGCCACAGATACGCAGTATTTT.

This clone was counted once. This chain joins TRBV19 and TRBJ2-5; 9 bases are a match to TRBD2. Per germline, CDR1 LNHDA and CDR2 SQIVND (reference sequence). J was trimmed by 1 base and V by 3 bases; bases with no gene match: 18. This CDR3 has 20 amino acids. The CDR3, as DNA: TGTGCCAGTAGTATTTCGAGTAGCGGGGGATTCCCACCGAGCCAAGAGACCCAGTACTTC. This encodes CASSISSSGGFPPSQETQYF.

This clone occurred a few times. The rearrangement joins TRBV30 to TRBJ1-5; D gene uncertain. V lost 1 base and J lost 0, with 10 bases in between. The CDR3 runs 15 residues. Germline-derived CDR1 and CDR2 are GTSNPN and SVGIG (reference sequence). This chain's CDR3 is CAWSAQLYSNQPQHF. The CDR3 DNA follows: TGTGCCTGGAGTGCCCAATTGTATAGCAATCAGCCCCAGCATTTT. Full variable domain (outside the CDR3, taken from reference TRBV30 and TRBJ1-5): SQTIHQWPATLVQPVGSPLSLECTVEGTSNPNLYWYRQAAGRGLQLLFYSVGIGQISSEVPQNLSASRPQDRQFILSSKKLLLSDSGFYLCAWSAQLYSNQPQHFGDGTRLSIL.

This clone was recorded a few times. V gene TRBV6-2 or TRBV6-3 combines with J gene TRBJ1-5; no clear D gene. In germline, CDR1 is MNHEY, CDR2 SVGEGT. CDR3 size: 15 residues. The V end lost 0 bases, the J end lost 1 base, and 7 bases lay between the germline ends. The DNA of the CDR3 is TGTGCCAGCAGTTACTCGATGGGGAGCAATCAGCCCCAGCATTTT. Its protein is CASSYSMGSNQPQHF.

In its sample, this clone was seen once. The chain couples TRBV7-2 to TRBJ1-3, with TRBD1 matching 8 bases. Germline CDR1 and CDR2: SGHTA and FQGNSA. The ends lost 5 bases at V and 4 bases at J; junction bases unmatched: 7. The CDR3 loop spans 15 amino acids. The CDR3 reads CASSTATGVGNTIYF. The CDR3 nucleotides are TGTGCCAGCAGCACAGCGACAGGGGTCGGAAACACCATATATTTT.

The chain combines TRBV7-9 with TRBJ1-1; D is uncertain. Trimming pared 1 base from V and 10 bases from J, leaving 10 bases between. Germline lookup yields CDR1 SEHNR and CDR2 FQNEAQ (reference sequence). The CDR3 covers 12 residues. The chain's CDR3 is CASSLVSFSAFF. CDR3 DNA: TGTGCCAGCAGCTTAGTTAGCTTCTCAGCTTTCTTT.

The chain couples TRBV7-9 to TRBJ1-4; 7 positions agree with TRBD1. CDR3 length: 14 residues. Trimming cost V 5 bases and J 3 bases; bases outside gene matches: 3. CDR1 and CDR2 (germline): SEHNR, FQNEAQ (reference sequence). CDR3 in amino acids: CASSRGTANEKLFF. The CDR3 DNA follows: TGTGCCAGCAGCCGAGGGACAGCTAATGAAAAACTGTTTTTT.

The rearrangement links TRBV10-3 to TRBJ2-1, with 7 bases that match TRBD2. Germline V gene data show CDR1 as ENHRY and CDR2 as SYGVKD. V lost 0 bases, J lost 0 bases, and 2 bases stayed unmatched. The CDR3 runs 16 residues. The CDR3 loop reads CAISESAGSSYNEQFF. CDR3 sequence (DNA): TGTGCCATCAGTGAGTCAGCGGGGAGCTCCTACAATGAGCAGTTCTTC.

The chain combines TRBV3-1 (or the pseudogene TRBV3-2) with TRBJ1-2; possibly TRBD1 for D (5 bases). The CDR3 is 14 amino acids. Germline values: CDR1 LGHDT, CDR2 YNNKEL (reference sequence). V gave up 7 bases and J gave up 7 bases, with 19 bases separating them. The CDR3 DNA reads as TGTGCCAGCACCCTGGGCGGAGGGGCTGGTGGCTACACCTTC. It yields the protein CASTLGGGAGGYTF.

V usage is TRBV27 and J usage is TRBJ2-7; no reliable D call. The CDR3 is made up of 15 amino acids. Trimming took 2 bases from V and 2 from J, leaving 13 bases between them. The germline gives CDR1 MNHEY, CDR2 SMNVEV (reference sequence). For the CDR3, the DNA is TGTGCCAGCAGTTTACAAAGGGATTCAGCCTACGAGCAGTACTTC. Translating gives CASSLQRDSAYEQYF.

The V gene is TRBV19, the J gene TRBJ2-5, with TRBD1 identical over 7 bases. The CDR3 consists of 16 residues. Germline CDR1 LNHDA, CDR2 SQIVND (reference sequence). J gave up 5 bases and V 1 base, and 10 bases lay outside the gene matches. The CDR3 DNA follows: TGTGCCAGTAGTATAGTCCGAAACAGGGGTGAGGAGACCCAGTACTTC. Protein: CASSIVRNRGEETQYF. The full variable domain, in which reference TRBV19 and TRBJ2-5 provide the parts outside the CDR3, is DGGITQSPKYLFRKEGQNVTLSCEQNLNHDAMYWYRQDPGQGLRLIYYSQIVNDFQKGDIAEGYSVSREKKESFPLTVTSAQKNPTAFYLCASSIVRNRGEETQYFGPGTRLLVL.

As regards this clone: The sample contains more than one DNA sequence encoding this CDR3. This rearrangement joins TRBV28 to TRBJ2-1; the match to TRBD1 covers 8 bases. The CDR3 is made up of 17 amino acids. From germline, CDR1 is MDHEN and CDR2 SYDVKM. The V and J ends lost 7 bases and 1 base, in that order; junction bases with no gene match: 12. The CDR3 region is CASTSGGETSSYNEQFF. The CDR3 bases are TGTGCCAGCACTTCAGGGGGCGAGACAAGTTCCTACAATGAGCAGTTCTTC.

The chain uses TRBV11-2 and TRBJ1-1; 9 bases are a match to TRBD1. Germline lookup yields CDR1 SGHAT and CDR2 FQNNGV. The CDR3 is 19 residues long. The trim removed 5 bases at V and 0 bases at J, leaving 16 bases unmatched. Here the CDR3 DNA reads TGTGCCAGCAGCCCTTTTAGACCGGGACAGGGAAGTTTGAACACTGAAGCTTTCTTT. Translating it yields CASSPFRPGQGSLNTEAFF.